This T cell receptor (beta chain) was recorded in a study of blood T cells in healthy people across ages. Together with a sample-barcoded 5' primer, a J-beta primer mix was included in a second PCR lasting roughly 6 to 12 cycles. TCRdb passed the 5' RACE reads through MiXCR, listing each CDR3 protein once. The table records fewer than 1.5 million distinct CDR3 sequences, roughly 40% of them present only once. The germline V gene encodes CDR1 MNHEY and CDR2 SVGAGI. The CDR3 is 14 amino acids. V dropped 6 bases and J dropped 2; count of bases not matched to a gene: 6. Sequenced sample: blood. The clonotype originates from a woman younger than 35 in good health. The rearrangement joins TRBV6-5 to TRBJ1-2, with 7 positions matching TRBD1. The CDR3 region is CASSTPGGNYGYTF. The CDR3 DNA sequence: TGTGCCAGCAGCACTCCAGGGGGAAACTATGGCTACACCTTC.